The 12 T cell receptor beta chains below come from one sample, sequenced in a study of Ad26.COV2.S vaccination and SARS-CoV-2 variants. Sample treatment: around 19 received Ad26.COV2.S at low or high dose, single or two shots; several received placebo; per-sample allocation not given. The samples date from day 63 after the first vaccine or placebo injection. The method was immunoSEQ multiplex PCR; TCRdb's version includes in-frame clones alone and lacks a portion of them. The sample contains 350,000 to 450,000 clones, about 88% of which appear only once. The starting material was peripheral blood, obtained in a trial of Ad26.COV2.S vaccine versus placebo. The receptors were gathered from a person between 18 and 60 years old who received the Ad26.COV2.S COVID-19 vaccine or a placebo.

This chain connects TRBV6-5 to TRBJ2-5; no reliable D call. CDR1 and CDR2 (germline): MNHEY, SVGAGI. Trimming took off 10 bases at V and 5 bases at J, with 20 bases between the two ends. This CDR3 region has 14 residues. The CDR3 region is CANSTWARRETQYF. The CDR3 region has the DNA TGTGCCAACTCCACCTGGGCCCGTAGGGAGACCCAGTACTTC.

The chain carries TRBV6-1 and TRBJ1-2, with TRBD1 as a possible D gene (6 bases). Looked up from germline, CDR1 is MNHNS and CDR2 is SASEGT. The CDR3 loop spans 17 amino acids. V dropped 1 base and J dropped 7 bases, with 22 bases sitting between them. CDR3: CASSEVLGNRVGFGYTF. The DNA of the CDR3 is TGTGCCAGCAGTGAAGTACTGGGGAACAGGGTGGGCTTTGGCTACACCTTC.

This clone turned up a few times. The chain links TRBV27 to TRBJ1-4, with 7 bases lining up with TRBD1. The length of the CDR3 is 15 residues. J gave up 6 bases and V 4 bases, and 8 bases lay outside the gene matches. Looked up from germline, CDR1 is MNHEY and CDR2 is SMNVEV (reference sequence). This CDR3 is CASSSRQGPHEKLFF. The DNA of the CDR3 is TGTGCCAGCAGTTCCCGACAGGGTCCCCATGAAAAACTGTTTTTT.

The V and J genes are TRBV24-1 and TRBJ1-2; D ambiguous. The V end was cut by 9 bases, the J end by 3 bases, with 13 bases between. Germline lookup yields CDR1 KGHDR and CDR2 SFDVKD. CDR3 length: 13 amino acids. The CDR3: CATQKGQDYGYTF. Written as DNA, the CDR3 is TGTGCCACCCAGAAGGGCCAGGACTATGGCTACACCTTC.

The chain joins TRBV7-9 to TRBJ1-1; D is uncertain. The CDR3 has 12 residues. The germline CDR1 and CDR2 sequences are SEHNR and FQNEAQ (reference sequence). V was clipped by 3 bases and J by 1 base, with 3 bases between them. CDR3 in DNA: TGTGCCAGCAGCTTCGGGAACACTGAAGCTTTCTTT. Protein: CASSFGNTEAFF.

The V call is TRBV4-1, the J call TRBJ1-1, with D tentatively TRBD1 (6 bases). The V and J ends lost 1 base and 11 bases respectively, with 14 bases between them. The CDR3 is 13 residues long. The germline gives CDR1 MGHRA, CDR2 YSYEKL. Here the CDR3 DNA reads TGCGCCAGCAGCCAAGTGGCAGGGGAGAAGGCTTTCTTT. Translating it yields CASSQVAGEKAFF.

The chain carries TRBV5-1 and TRBJ2-5; D unresolved. Trimming pared 1 base from V and 2 bases from J, leaving 9 bases between. CDR1 is SGHRS, CDR2 YFSETQ, per germline. The CDR3 totals 14 residues. CDR3 in DNA: TGCGCCAGCAGCTTGACAGATACTCAAGAGACCCAGTACTTC. As protein: CASSLTDTQETQYF.

This clone was seen only a few times. The chain employs TRBV9 and TRBJ1-2; 8 positions match TRBD1. V lost 4 bases to trimming and J lost 10 bases; unmatched junction nucleotides: 6. The CDR3 is 12 amino acids. The V gene's germline CDR1 is SGDLS and CDR2 YYNGEE. The DNA for the CDR3 is TGTGCCAGCAGCCCTGACAGGGGTGACTACACCTTC. Translating it yields CASSPDRGDYTF.

This chain uses TRBV6-1 with TRBJ1-5; possible D gene TRBD1, 6 bases. Trimming took off 1 base at V and 2 bases at J, with 21 bases between the two ends. The CDR3 consists of 19 residues. Per germline, CDR1 MNHNS and CDR2 SASEGT. The CDR3 sequence is CASSEVRAGIQGGNQPQHF. The DNA for the CDR3 is TGTGCCAGCAGTGAAGTACGAGCTGGCATACAGGGAGGCAATCAGCCCCAGCATTTT.

In the case of this clone: The sample contains more than one DNA sequence encoding this CDR3. The gene calls are TRBV28 and TRBJ1-2; D is unclear. This CDR3 comprises 13 residues. CDR1 and CDR2 (germline): MDHEN, SYDVKM. V lost 5 bases, J lost 3 bases, and 10 bases lay in between. The CDR3 region has the DNA TGTGCCAGCAGTCTGGGGTGGGACTATGGCTACACCTTC. Translating it yields CASSLGWDYGYTF.

The chain couples TRBV9 to TRBJ2-7, with D possibly being TRBD1 (6 bases). The CDR3 totals 16 residues. Germline CDR1 reads SGDLS; CDR2 reads YYNGEE. Trimming removed 4 bases from V and 3 bases from J, with 20 bases in between. In nucleotides, the CDR3 is TGTGCCAGCAGCCCAGGGGCGGAGAGAGCCTACTACGAGCAGTACTTC. Translating it yields CASSPGAERAYYEQYF.

The V gene is TRBV5-3, the J gene TRBJ1-1, with TRBD1 as a possible D gene (6 bases). TRBV5-3 is known as an ORF, though its function is uncertain. The CDR3 totals 18 residues. Trimming stripped 0 bases from V and 0 bases from J, with 18 bases between. Here the CDR3 reads CARSLEGGFGPMNTEAFF. The CDR3 DNA follows: TGTGCCAGAAGCTTGGAGGGGGGTTTTGGCCCCATGAACACTGAAGCTTTCTTT.